This TCR beta chain was identified in a study of T cells after posttransplantation cyclophosphamide. This related bone marrow graft donor gave peripheral blood on the day of marrow donation. Points from the study as a whole: Later post-transplant blood repertoires were often dominated by donor CD8+ memory clones. Recipient CMV seropositivity and CMV reactivation strongly tracked TRB clonality.

The protocol was immunoSEQ multiplex PCR, while the TCRdb copy is restricted to in-frame clones and leaves out a portion. This repertoire shows several thousand clones, 75% to 90% found once; its top ten account for over 1.5%. Germline CDR1 SGHTA, CDR2 FQGNSA. Trimming shortened V by 7 bases and J by 1 base, and 18 bases separated the two germline ends. The CDR3 has 16 amino acids. The sample holds one count of this clone. Its target is unknown. Material for sequencing was memory CD4+ T cells sorted from PBMCs. The receptor was isolated from a woman in her sixties in good health, CMV-negative, and a related stem cell transplant donor. V gene TRBV7-2 combines with J gene TRBJ2-3; possibly TRBD2 for D (6 bases). The CDR3 loop is CASTVGLAFGTDTQYF. The CDR3, as DNA: TGTGCCAGCACCGTGGGGCTAGCGTTCGGCACAGATACGCAGTATTTT.